This T cell receptor (beta chain) derives from a study of blood T cell repertoires in COVID-19. The V gene lost 7 bases and the J gene lost 5 bases, with 23 bases spanning the gap. The CDR3 length is 17 residues. Germline loops: CDR1 LNHDA, CDR2 SQIVND (reference sequence). The assay was immunoSEQ multiplex PCR, and TCRdb's table has in-frame clones only and misses some. This sample has 310,000 or so clones, with more than 75% found just once. This chain connects TRBV19 to TRBJ1-4, with unresolved D. The sequence came from a woman aged 18-29 years who had recovered from COVID-19. The specimen was PBMCs or T cells enriched from blood (not recorded which). The CDR3 loop is CASTFWSPKPQNEKLFF. The DNA for the CDR3 is TGTGCCAGTACCTTCTGGAGCCCCAAACCTCAAAATGAAAAACTGTTTTTT.